The 5 T cell receptor beta chains below all came from one sample that was sequenced in a study of early T cells in non-severe SARS-CoV-2 infection. TCRdb used MiXCR to reprocess the 5' RACE reads, holding one entry per CDR3 protein. The sample yields 25,000 to 35,000 distinct CDR3 sequences, 4.7% seen once. Sequenced: whole blood. Receptors originate from an adult who was a healthcare worker with PCR-confirmed SARS-CoV-2 infection or an uninfected control (not recorded which).

This clonotype occurred a few times. The CDR3 coding sequence is TGTGCCAGCAGTGAATTTGGAGGGACAGGTAGCGGCTACACCTTC. Translated: CASSEFGGTGSGYTF. The chain recombines TRBV6-2 or TRBV6-3 with TRBJ1-2, with TRBD1 identical over 8 bases. Germline lookup yields CDR1 MNHEY and CDR2 SVGEGT. The V gene end was trimmed by 5 bases and the J gene end by 8 bases; junction bases not matched to a gene: 13. The CDR3 runs 15 residues.

This rearrangement joins TRBV7-2 to TRBJ1-2; maybe TRBD1 (5 bases). There are 14 residues in the CDR3. V dropped 0 bases and J dropped 6 bases, with 11 bases sitting between them. Germline lookup yields CDR1 SGHTA and CDR2 FQGNSA. CDR3 in amino acids: CASSLAGPDNGYTF. For the CDR3, the DNA is TGTGCCAGCAGCTTAGCGGGACCAGACAATGGCTACACCTTC.

Ten or more counts support this clonotype. The rearrangement links TRBV7-2 to TRBJ2-2, with 12 bases that match TRBD2. V gave up 0 bases and J gave up 6 bases; unmatched junction bases: 2. The CDR3 consists of 16 residues. Germline assignment: CDR1 SGHTA and CDR2 FQGNSA. Here the CDR3 DNA reads TGTGCCAGCAGCTTAGCGGCTAGCGGGGGGGCCGGGGAGCTGTTTTTT. Encoded protein: CASSLAASGGAGELFF. Full variable domain (outside the CDR3, taken from reference TRBV7-2 and TRBJ2-2): GAGVSQSPSNKVTEKGKDVELRCDPISGHTALYWYRQSLGQGLEFLIYFQGNSAPDKSGLPSDRFSAERTGGSVSTLTIQRTQQEDSAVYLCASSLAASGGAGELFFGEGSRLTVL.

This clonotype has ten or more counts. The V and J genes are TRBV12-3 or TRBV12-4 and TRBJ1-1; TRBD1 might be the D (5 bases). The V and J ends lost 5 bases and 0 bases respectively, with 13 bases between them. The CDR3 has 15 residues. This chain's CDR3 is CASSRLGGMNTEAFF. CDR3 DNA: TGTGCCAGCAGTCGCCTTGGGGGAATGAACACTGAAGCTTTCTTT.

The chain carries TRBV29-1 and TRBJ1-5, with 7 bases lining up with TRBD1. The germline V gene has CDR1 SQVTM and CDR2 ANQGSEA. Germline trimming cut 2 bases from V and 2 bases from J; bases unmatched to any gene: 6. The CDR3 runs 15 residues. CDR3 amino acids: CSVEKGAEGNQPQHF. The DNA for the CDR3 is TGCAGCGTTGAAAAGGGGGCGGAAGGCAATCAGCCCCAGCATTTT.